This T cell receptor (beta chain) comes out of a study of blood T cell repertoires in COVID-19. In the study overall: Sites across the United States, Italy and Spain contributed samples from acute and convalescent COVID-19.

The CDR3 is made up of 15 amino acids. Per the original data handling: Estimated nucleated cell counts came from reference gene primer amplification. Repertoires were generated with immunoSEQ multiplex PCR, while TCRdb's copy carries only in-frame clones and drops some. That table is the source of V, J and clone size, and D and trimming were worked out from the DNA. Of roughly 250,000 clones listed, around 88% were seen once; the top ten hold approximately 2.1%. Participants reported their clinical history, and cohort assignment relied on those reports. The TCR was taken from a woman in her forties or fifties who had recovered from COVID-19. The sample was PBMCs or T cells enriched from blood (not recorded which). This sequence joins TRBV21-1 and TRBJ2-3; the D call TRBD2 from the table was never checked on the DNA. TRBV21-1 is a known pseudogene. The CDR3 nucleotides are TGTGCCAGCAGCAAAGATTACTGGAGCTCAGATACGCAGTATTTT. Its translation is CASSKDYWSSDTQYF.